The rows below give T cell receptor beta chains drawn from one sample of a study of technical replicates of blood from several donors. Using immunoSEQ multiplex PCR, the repertoire was profiled, and TCRdb retains in-frame clones only, with some absent. Of tens of thousands of clones detected, around 94% appear once; the ten largest clones hold more than 0.2%. Material: T cells isolated from PBMCs. These receptor sequences come from a human donor in good health. The CDR3 runs from the conserved cysteine through the conserved F or W. The order of the fields is clone size, J gene, V gene, D gene, CDR3 DNA, CDR3 protein. A D gene is named only where the DNA matches it firmly. Size is stated for part of the rows, as once, few or many counts, or as a class when the clone is expanded.

size: -; J: TRBJ2-2; V: TRBV9; D: -; DNA: TGTGCCAGCAGCGCAGTTGAGTTCTCATTTATCCGACCGGGGGTCACCGGGGAGCTGTTTTTT; CDR3: CASSAVEFSFIRPGVTGELFF
size: -; J: TRBJ2-1; V: TRBV19; D: -; DNA: TGTGCCAGTAGTATGAGTCCCGTCTACAATGAGCAGTTCTTC; CDR3: CASSMSPVYNEQFF
size: -; J: TRBJ2-3; V: TRBV19; D: -; DNA: TGTGCCAGTAGTATATCCCGGGATTCGCAGTATTTT; CDR3: CASSISRDSQYF
size: -; J: TRBJ2-7; V: TRBV5-5; D: TRBD2; DNA: TGTGCCAGCAGCGATGGTGTCTGGGACTTAGCGGGAGGTCCGGGGGAGCAGTACTTC; CDR3: CASSDGVWDLAGGPGEQYF
size: -; J: TRBJ2-5; V: TRBV5-1; D: TRBD1; DNA: TGCGCCAGCAGCTCAGGACAGGGCGGAGGAGAGACCCAGTACTTC; CDR3: CASSSGQGGGETQYF
size: -; J: TRBJ1-1; V: TRBV2; D: -; DNA: TGTGCCAGCAGGTTGCAAGACACGAACACTGAAGCTTTCTTT; CDR3: CASRLQDTNTEAFF
size: -; J: TRBJ2-5; V: TRBV18; D: TRBD2; DNA: TGTGCCAGCTCATCGGGACTAGCGGGAGGAGAAGAGACCCAGTACTTC; CDR3: CASSSGLAGGEETQYF
size: -; J: TRBJ1-2; V: TRBV19; D: TRBD1; DNA: TGTGCCAGTTCAGGACAGGGGATGGGTGGCTACACCTTC; CDR3: CASSGQGMGGYTF
size: -; J: TRBJ1-2; V: TRBV6-1; D: -; DNA: TGTGCCAGCAGTGAAGAAATGGAGACAGTCTATGGCTACACCTTC; CDR3: CASSEEMETVYGYTF
size: -; J: TRBJ2-5; V: TRBV9; D: TRBD2; DNA: TGTGCCAGCAGCACACTGACTAGCGGGGGCCCACAAGAGACCCAGTACTTC; CDR3: CASSTLTSGGPQETQYF
size: -; J: TRBJ1-4; V: TRBV28; D: -; DNA: TGTGCCAGCAGTTTGGGGCCCATCGGTGGGTGGTTTTTT; CDR3: CASSLGPIGGWFF
size: -; J: TRBJ1-1; V: TRBV29-1; D: -; DNA: TGCAGCGTTGCCCCCGGGCCCAGGGACACTGAAGCTTTCTTT; CDR3: CSVAPGPRDTEAFF
size: -; J: TRBJ2-3; V: TRBV11-1; D: -; DNA: TGTGCCAGCAGGGCGGAGCTACCAGATACGCAGTATTTT; CDR3: CASRAELPDTQYF
size: -; J: TRBJ1-5; V: TRBV28; D: -; DNA: TGTGCCAGCAGTTCCCCACCAGGGCAGACTCAGCCCCAGCATTTT; CDR3: CASSSPPGQTQPQHF
size: -; J: TRBJ2-1; V: TRBV11-3; D: -; DNA: TGTGCCAGCAGCAAAAAAGCGACAGAAGCCGGGACTGACAATGAGCAGTTCTTC; CDR3: CASSKKATEAGTDNEQFF
size: -; J: TRBJ2-1; V: TRBV9; D: -; DNA: TGTGCCAGCAGCGTAGCGGGGGAACCCTACAATGAGCAGTTCTTC; CDR3: CASSVAGEPYNEQFF
size: -; J: TRBJ2-7; V: TRBV5-1; D: TRBD1; DNA: TGCGCCAGCAGCTTGGAGCCGGGGACAGGGGGAAAAGGCGAGCAGTACTTC; CDR3: CASSLEPGTGGKGEQYF
size: -; J: TRBJ1-2; V: TRBV4-2; D: TRBD1; DNA: TGTGCCAGCAGCCAAGGGGACAGACACTATGGCTACACCTTC; CDR3: CASSQGDRHYGYTF
size: once; J: TRBJ1-2; V: TRBV14; D: -; DNA: TGTGCCAGCAGCCAAGACAGGGGAACATTTGTGGCGGGTGGCTACACCTTC; CDR3: CASSQDRGTFVAGGYTF
size: -; J: TRBJ2-3; V: TRBV9; D: -; DNA: TGTGCCAGCAGCGTAGAGGACTTCACAGATACGCAGTATTTT; CDR3: CASSVEDFTDTQYF
size: -; J: TRBJ1-2; V: TRBV4-2; D: TRBD1; DNA: TGTGCCAGCAGCCAAGAGAAGGGACAGGCTCACTATGGCTACACCTTC; CDR3: CASSQEKGQAHYGYTF
size: -; J: TRBJ1-2; V: TRBV4-1; D: -; DNA: TGCGCCAGCAGCCCTTACAGGGTCTACTATGGCTACACCTTC; CDR3: CASSPYRVYYGYTF
size: -; J: TRBJ2-1; V: TRBV27; D: TRBD2; DNA: TGTGCCAGCAGTTTTTCCACACCAAGCGGGAGTGGGGCTGGTGAGCAGTTCTTC; CDR3: CASSFSTPSGSGAGEQFF
size: -; J: TRBJ1-2; V: TRBV7-8; D: TRBD1; DNA: TGTGCCAGCAGCTTACCCCGGGACAGCTTATATGGCTACACCTTC; CDR3: CASSLPRDSLYGYTF
size: -; J: TRBJ2-1; V: TRBV5-1; D: TRBD2; DNA: TGCGCCAGCAGCCACAGACTAGCCGGCAATGAGCAGTTCTTC; CDR3: CASSHRLAGNEQFF
size: -; J: TRBJ2-1; V: TRBV7-9; D: TRBD2; DNA: TGTGCCAGCAGTCTCCTAGCGGGAGGGGCCAATGAGCAGTTCTTC; CDR3: CASSLLAGGANEQFF
size: once; J: TRBJ2-7; V: TRBV6-5; D: -; DNA: TGTGCCAGCAGTTACTCGATGGGGGCTTCCTACGAGCAGTACTTC; CDR3: CASSYSMGASYEQYF
size: -; J: TRBJ2-3; V: TRBV5-6; D: -; DNA: TGTGCCTCCGCGAATCAGGCTAGCGGCACAGATACGCAGTATTTT; CDR3: CASANQASGTDTQYF
size: -; J: TRBJ2-6; V: TRBV9; D: -; DNA: TGTGCCAGCAGCGTCAATCACATTGTGTTTCCTGGGGCCAACGTCCTGACTTTC; CDR3: CASSVNHIVFPGANVLTF
size: once; J: TRBJ2-2; V: TRBV19; D: -; DNA: TGTGCCAGTAGCCATACGGGGAGCGGGGAGCTGTTTTTT; CDR3: CASSHTGSGELFF
size: -; J: TRBJ2-3; V: TRBV29-1; D: -; DNA: TGCAGCGTTTTCGGACTACAAGGCACAGATACGCAGTATTTT; CDR3: CSVFGLQGTDTQYF
size: few; J: TRBJ1-1; V: TRBV10-3; D: -; DNA: TGTGCCATCAGACAAGGACTTATGAACACTGAAGCTTTCTTT; CDR3: CAIRQGLMNTEAFF
size: -; J: TRBJ1-5; V: TRBV21-1; D: -; DNA: TGTGCCAGCAGCAAATTCCACCGGTGGGACAGGGGGCTCTATAGCAATCAGCCCCAGCATTTT; CDR3: CASSKFHRWDRGLYSNQPQHF
size: -; J: TRBJ2-7; V: TRBV5-6; D: -; DNA: TGTGCCAGCAGCGTCCTTAGGACGGTCCGGGAATCATACGAGCAGTACTTC; CDR3: CASSVLRTVRESYEQYF
size: -; J: TRBJ2-5; V: TRBV2; D: -; DNA: TGTGCCAGCAGTGGGATCAGGAATAGCCGAAGAGACAGAGAGACCCAGTACTTC; CDR3: CASSGIRNSRRDRETQYF
size: -; J: TRBJ1-2; V: TRBV19; D: -; DNA: TGTGCCAGTAGTCCGAGGGGGAACTATGGCTACACCTTC; CDR3: CASSPRGNYGYTF
size: -; J: TRBJ2-7; V: TRBV6-1; D: -; DNA: TGTGCCAGCAGTGACTGGAGCTCCTACGAGCAGTACTTC; CDR3: CASSDWSSYEQYF
size: -; J: TRBJ2-7; V: TRBV9; D: TRBD1; DNA: TGTGCCAGCAGTGGGACAGGGGGTAGCGAGCAGTACTTC; CDR3: CASSGTGGSEQYF
size: -; J: TRBJ2-5; V: TRBV7-9; D: -; DNA: TGTGCCAGCAGCAGCCAGGGCGGTGAGACCCAGTACTTC; CDR3: CASSSQGGETQYF
size: few; J: TRBJ1-2; V: TRBV30; D: -; DNA: TGTGCCTGGAGTGTACGGGGAGGGGTTAGCGCGGCTAACTATGGCTACACCTTC; CDR3: CAWSVRGGVSAANYGYTF
size: -; J: TRBJ1-5; V: TRBV5-1; D: -; DNA: TGCGCCAGCAGCTTGGGCAGCGGGGTTGGTCAGCCCCAGCATTTT; CDR3: CASSLGSGVGQPQHF
size: -; J: TRBJ1-5; V: TRBV10-3; D: TRBD1; DNA: TGTGCCATCGGGGGGGACAGGCTCAATCAGCCCCAGCATTTT; CDR3: CAIGGDRLNQPQHF
size: -; J: TRBJ2-3; V: TRBV6-1; D: -; DNA: TGTGCCAGCAGTGCAAGACAGATTTCAGATACGCAGTATTTT; CDR3: CASSARQISDTQYF
size: -; J: TRBJ1-1; V: TRBV9; D: TRBD1; DNA: TGTGCCAGCAGCGTAAGCGGGACAGGGTCCACTGAAGCTTTCTTT; CDR3: CASSVSGTGSTEAFF
size: -; J: TRBJ2-7; V: TRBV5-1; D: -; DNA: TGCGCCAGCAGCTTGGTTTTTAGGGGAAAGAAGGACGAGCAGTACTTC; CDR3: CASSLVFRGKKDEQYF
size: -; J: TRBJ2-7; V: TRBV4-1; D: -; DNA: TGCGCCAGCAGCCAACCAAACCGGGGGTACGAGCAGTACTTC; CDR3: CASSQPNRGYEQYF
size: once; J: TRBJ2-1; V: TRBV2; D: -; DNA: TGTGCCAGCAGTGCGGGAACCTACAATGAGCAGTTCTTC; CDR3: CASSAGTYNEQFF
size: -; J: TRBJ1-1; V: TRBV13; D: -; DNA: TGTGCCAGCAGCTTAGTCATACAGGCTGGAGCTTTCTTT; CDR3: CASSLVIQAGAFF
size: -; J: TRBJ1-2; V: TRBV19; D: TRBD1; DNA: TGTGCCAGTAGTTTCAGGGACAGGGTTAATCCGTTAGGTCCCGCGGGGGCCTATGGCTACACCTTC; CDR3: CASSFRDRVNPLGPAGAYGYTF
size: -; J: TRBJ2-5; V: TRBV7-9; D: -; DNA: TGTGCCAGCAGCGGCCCGACAGGCGGGGAGACCCAGTACTTC; CDR3: CASSGPTGGETQYF
size: -; J: TRBJ2-1; V: TRBV5-1; D: TRBD2; DNA: TGCGCCAGCTGGGCGGGAGCCTACAATGAGCAGTTCTTC; CDR3: CASWAGAYNEQFF
size: -; J: TRBJ2-7; V: TRBV19; D: TRBD1; DNA: TGTGCCAGTAGTGGGACAGGGTTACGGCGCTCATACGAGCAGTACTTC; CDR3: CASSGTGLRRSYEQYF
size: -; J: TRBJ1-2; V: TRBV28; D: -; DNA: TGTGCCAGTACCTTCGGGGGGGTCTATGGCTACACCTTC; CDR3: CASTFGGVYGYTF
size: -; J: TRBJ2-7; V: TRBV6-5; D: -; DNA: TGTGCCAGCAGTTCCCGGGACAACTCCTACGAGCAGTACTTC; CDR3: CASSSRDNSYEQYF
size: -; J: TRBJ2-7; V: TRBV2; D: TRBD2; DNA: TGTGCCAGCAGCGTTAGCGGGGGGGAAGCCTACGAGCAGTACTTC; CDR3: CASSVSGGEAYEQYF
size: -; J: TRBJ1-1; V: TRBV5-1; D: TRBD1; DNA: TGCGCCAGCAGCTTGACGGGACAGGGCTCTGAAGCTTTCTTT; CDR3: CASSLTGQGSEAFF
size: -; J: TRBJ2-1; V: TRBV5-6; D: TRBD2; DNA: TGTGCCAGCAGCTCCGGGACTAGCTCCTATGCACTCTACAATGAGCAGTTCTTC; CDR3: CASSSGTSSYALYNEQFF